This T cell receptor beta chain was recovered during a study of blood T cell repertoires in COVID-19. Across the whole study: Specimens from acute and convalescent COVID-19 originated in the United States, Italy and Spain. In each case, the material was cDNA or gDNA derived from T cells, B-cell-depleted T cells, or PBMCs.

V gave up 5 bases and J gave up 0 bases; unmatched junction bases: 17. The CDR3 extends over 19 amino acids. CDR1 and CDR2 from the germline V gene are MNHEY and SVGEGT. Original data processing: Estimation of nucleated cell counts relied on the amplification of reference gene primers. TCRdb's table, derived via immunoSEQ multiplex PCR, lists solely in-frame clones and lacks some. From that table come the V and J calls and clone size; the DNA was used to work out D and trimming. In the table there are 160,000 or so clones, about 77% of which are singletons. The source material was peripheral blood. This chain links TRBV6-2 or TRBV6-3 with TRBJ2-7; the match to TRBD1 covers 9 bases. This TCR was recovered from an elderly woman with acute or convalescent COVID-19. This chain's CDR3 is CASSSRGLFGQGSSYEQYF. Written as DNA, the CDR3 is TGTGCCAGCAGTAGCCGAGGGTTATTCGGACAGGGGTCCTCCTACGAGCAGTACTTC.